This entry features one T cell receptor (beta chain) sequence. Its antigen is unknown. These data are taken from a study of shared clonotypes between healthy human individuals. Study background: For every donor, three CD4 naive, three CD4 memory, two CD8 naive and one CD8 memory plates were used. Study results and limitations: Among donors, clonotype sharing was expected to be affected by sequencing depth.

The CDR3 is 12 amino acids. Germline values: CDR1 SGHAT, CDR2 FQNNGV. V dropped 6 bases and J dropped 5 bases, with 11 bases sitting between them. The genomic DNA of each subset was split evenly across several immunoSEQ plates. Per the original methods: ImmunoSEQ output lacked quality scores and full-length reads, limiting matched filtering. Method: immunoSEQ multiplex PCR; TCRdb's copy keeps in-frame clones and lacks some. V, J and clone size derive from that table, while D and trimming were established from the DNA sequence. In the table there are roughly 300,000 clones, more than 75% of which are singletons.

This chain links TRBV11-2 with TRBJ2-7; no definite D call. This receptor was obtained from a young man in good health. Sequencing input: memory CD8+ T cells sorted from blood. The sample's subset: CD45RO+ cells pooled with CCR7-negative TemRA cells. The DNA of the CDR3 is TGTGCCAGCAGAGGTACAGCCCACGAGCAGTACTTC. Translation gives CASRGTAHEQYF.